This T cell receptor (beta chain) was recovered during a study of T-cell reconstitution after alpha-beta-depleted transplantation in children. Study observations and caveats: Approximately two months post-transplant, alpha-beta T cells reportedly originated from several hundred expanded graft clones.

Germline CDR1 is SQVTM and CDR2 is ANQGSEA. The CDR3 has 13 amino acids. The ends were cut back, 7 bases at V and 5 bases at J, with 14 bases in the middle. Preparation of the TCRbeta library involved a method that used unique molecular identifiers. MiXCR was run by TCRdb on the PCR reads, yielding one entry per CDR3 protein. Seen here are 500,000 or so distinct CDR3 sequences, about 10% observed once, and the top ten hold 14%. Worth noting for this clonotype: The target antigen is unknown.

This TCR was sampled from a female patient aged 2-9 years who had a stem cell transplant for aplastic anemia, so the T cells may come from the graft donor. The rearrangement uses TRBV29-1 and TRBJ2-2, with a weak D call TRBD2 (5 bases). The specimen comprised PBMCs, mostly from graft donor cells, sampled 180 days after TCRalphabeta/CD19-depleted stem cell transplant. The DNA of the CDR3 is TGCAGCGACGGCGGGCCCCGAACCGGGGAGCTGTTTTTT. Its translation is CSDGGPRTGELFF.